This TCR beta chain was obtained from a study of OX40 agonist ivuxolimab in advanced cancers. Study at large: Ivuxolimab, which patients received intravenously every 2 weeks, was dosed at 0.01 to 10 mg/kg.

Study observations and caveats: Among T cells, CD8+ cells averaged more expanded clones than CD4+ cells.

This clone was seen just once. As yet, its antigen is unknown. CDR1 and CDR2 from the germline V gene are SGHRS and YFSETQ. This CDR3 spans 13 amino acids. V was clipped by 4 bases and J by 8 bases, with 15 bases between them. Method: immunoSEQ multiplex PCR; TCRdb's copy keeps in-frame clones and lacks some. The table records approximately 100,000 clones, around 90% of them present only once. The source material was CD4+ or CD8+ T cells sorted from blood, sampled in a trial of the OX40 agonist ivuxolimab. The chain couples TRBV5-1 to TRBJ1-2; D may be TRBD1 (5 bases). The sequence was collected from an adult with an advanced solid tumor such as melanoma, head and neck, liver or kidney cancer. CDR3 nucleotides: TGCGCCAGCAGCCTCGACAGATATAGGGGCTACACCTTC. Protein product: CASSLDRYRGYTF.